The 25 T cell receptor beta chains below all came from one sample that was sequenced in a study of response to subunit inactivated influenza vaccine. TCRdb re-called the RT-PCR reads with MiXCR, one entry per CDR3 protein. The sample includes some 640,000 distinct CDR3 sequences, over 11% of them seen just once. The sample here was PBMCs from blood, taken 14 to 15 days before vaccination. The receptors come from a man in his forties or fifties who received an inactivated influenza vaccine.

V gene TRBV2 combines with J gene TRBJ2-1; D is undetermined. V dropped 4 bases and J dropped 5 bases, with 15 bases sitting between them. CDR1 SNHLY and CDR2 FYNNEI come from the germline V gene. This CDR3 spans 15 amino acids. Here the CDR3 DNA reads TGTGCCAGCAGTGCCCAGTGGGTTGCAAACAATGAGCAGTTCTTC. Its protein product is CASSAQWVANNEQFF.

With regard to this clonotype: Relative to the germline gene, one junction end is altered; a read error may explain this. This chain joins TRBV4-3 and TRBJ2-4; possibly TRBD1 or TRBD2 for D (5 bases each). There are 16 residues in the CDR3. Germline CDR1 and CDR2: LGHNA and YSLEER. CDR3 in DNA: TGCGCCAGCAGCCAAGAAAAGACAGTGATGGGAGACATCCAGTACTTC. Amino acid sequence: CASSQEKTVMGDIQYF.

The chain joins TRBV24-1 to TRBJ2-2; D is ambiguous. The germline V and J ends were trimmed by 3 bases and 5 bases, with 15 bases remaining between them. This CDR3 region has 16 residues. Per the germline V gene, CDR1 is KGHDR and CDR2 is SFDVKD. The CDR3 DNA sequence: TGTGCCACCAGTGATATTCGACCGCTCCCTACCGGGGAGCTGTTTTTT. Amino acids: CATSDIRPLPTGELFF.

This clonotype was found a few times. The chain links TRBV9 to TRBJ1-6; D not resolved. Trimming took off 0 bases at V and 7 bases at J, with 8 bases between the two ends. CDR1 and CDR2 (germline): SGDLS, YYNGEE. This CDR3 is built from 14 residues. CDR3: CASSVAASNSPLHF. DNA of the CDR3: TGTGCCAGCAGCGTAGCCGCATCAAATTCACCCCTCCACTTT.

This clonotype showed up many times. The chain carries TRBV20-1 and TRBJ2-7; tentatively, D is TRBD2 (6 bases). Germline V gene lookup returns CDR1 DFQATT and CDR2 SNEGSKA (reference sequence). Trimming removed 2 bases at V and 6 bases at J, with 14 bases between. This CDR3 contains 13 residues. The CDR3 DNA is TGCAGTGCTAGACGGGACTCTCCCCTCGAGCAGTACTTC. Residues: CSARRDSPLEQYF.

CDR3 sequence reads: CASSEGALLIGGANVLTF. DNA for the CDR3: TGCGCCAGCAGCGAAGGGGCCCTGCTAATTGGTGGGGCCAACGTCCTGACTTTC. The chain uses TRBV5-1 and TRBJ2-6, with TRBD1 as a possible D gene (5 bases). CDR3 length: 18 amino acids. V lost 4 bases and J lost 3, with 20 bases in between. Germline loops: CDR1 SGHRS, CDR2 YFSETQ.

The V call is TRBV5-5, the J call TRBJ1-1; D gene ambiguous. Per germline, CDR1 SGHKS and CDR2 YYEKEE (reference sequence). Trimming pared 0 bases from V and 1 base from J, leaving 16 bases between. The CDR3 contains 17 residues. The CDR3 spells CASSLVASIWANTEAFF. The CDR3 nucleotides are TGTGCCAGCAGCTTGGTAGCCTCGATCTGGGCGAACACTGAAGCTTTCTTT. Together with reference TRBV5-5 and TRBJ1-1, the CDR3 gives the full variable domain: DAGVTQSPTHLIKTRGQQVTLRCSPISGHKSVSWYQQVLGQGPQFIFQYYEKEERGRGNFPDRFSARQFPNYSSELNVNALLLGDSALYLCASSLVASIWANTEAFFGQGTRLTVV.

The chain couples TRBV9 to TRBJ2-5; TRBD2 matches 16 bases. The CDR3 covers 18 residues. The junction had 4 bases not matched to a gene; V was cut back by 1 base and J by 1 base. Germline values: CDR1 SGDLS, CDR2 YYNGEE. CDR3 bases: TGTGCCAGCAGCGTATCGGGACTAGCGGGGGGGCTCCAAGAGACCCAGTACTTC. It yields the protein CASSVSGLAGGLQETQYF.

CDR3 amino acids: CASSLQFGTLPNEQFF. CDR3 in DNA: TGTGCCAGCAGCTTACAGTTCGGGACCCTCCCCAATGAGCAGTTCTTC. The rearrangement uses TRBV11-2 and TRBJ2-1, with D perhaps being TRBD1 or TRBD2 (5 bases each). The germline gives CDR1 SGHAT, CDR2 FQNNGV. V was pared by 2 bases and J by 6 bases, with 17 bases between. CDR3 length: 16 residues. Full variable domain (remainder filled in from reference TRBV11-2 and TRBJ2-1): EAGVAQSPRYKIIEKRQSVAFWCNPISGHATLYWYQQILGQGPKLLIQFQNNGVVDDSQLPKDRFSAERLKGVDSTLKIQPAKLEDSAVYLCASSLQFGTLPNEQFFGPGTRLTVL.

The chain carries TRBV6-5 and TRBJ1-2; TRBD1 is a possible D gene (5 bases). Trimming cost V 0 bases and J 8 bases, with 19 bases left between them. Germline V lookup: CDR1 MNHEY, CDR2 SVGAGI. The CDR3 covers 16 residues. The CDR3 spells CASSYSSRGDPRGYTF. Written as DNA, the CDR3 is TGTGCCAGCAGTTACTCGTCGAGGGGCGATCCCCGGGGCTACACCTTC.

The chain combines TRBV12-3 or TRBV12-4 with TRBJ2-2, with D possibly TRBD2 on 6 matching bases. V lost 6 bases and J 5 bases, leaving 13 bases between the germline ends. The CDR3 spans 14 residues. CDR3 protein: CASSPRRETGELFF. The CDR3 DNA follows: TGTGCCAGCAGCCCTCGGCGGGAAACCGGGGAGCTGTTTTTT.

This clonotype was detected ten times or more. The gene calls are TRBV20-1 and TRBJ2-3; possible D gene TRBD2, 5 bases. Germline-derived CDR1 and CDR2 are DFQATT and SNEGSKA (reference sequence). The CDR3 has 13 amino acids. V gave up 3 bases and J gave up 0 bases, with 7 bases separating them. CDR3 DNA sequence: TGCAGTGCTAGGGACTTTAGCACAGATACGCAGTATTTT. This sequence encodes CSARDFSTDTQYF.

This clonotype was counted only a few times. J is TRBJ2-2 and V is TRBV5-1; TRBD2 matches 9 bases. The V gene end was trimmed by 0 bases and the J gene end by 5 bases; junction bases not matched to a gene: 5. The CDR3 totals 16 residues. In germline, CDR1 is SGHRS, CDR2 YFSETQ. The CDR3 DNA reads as TGCGCCAGCAGCTTGGTACCTAGCGGGGTAACCGGGGAGCTGTTTTTT. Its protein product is CASSLVPSGVTGELFF. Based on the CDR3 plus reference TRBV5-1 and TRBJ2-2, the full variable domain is KAGVTQTPRYLIKTRGQQVTLSCSPISGHRSVSWYQQTPGQGLQFLFEYFSETQRNKGNFPGRFSGRQFSNSRSEMNVSTLELGDSALYLCASSLVPSGVTGELFFGEGSRLTVL.

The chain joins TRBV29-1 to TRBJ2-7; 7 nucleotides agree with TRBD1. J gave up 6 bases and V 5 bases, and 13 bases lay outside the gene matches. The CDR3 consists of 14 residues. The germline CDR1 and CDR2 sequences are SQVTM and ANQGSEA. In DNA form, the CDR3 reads TGCAGCGTTCCAATCGGGACAGACTGGGGCGAGCAGTACTTC. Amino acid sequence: CSVPIGTDWGEQYF.

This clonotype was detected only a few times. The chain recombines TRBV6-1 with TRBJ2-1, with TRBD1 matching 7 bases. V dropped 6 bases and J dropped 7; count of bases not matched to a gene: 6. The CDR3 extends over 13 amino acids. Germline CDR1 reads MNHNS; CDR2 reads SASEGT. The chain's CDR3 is CASSHRGTNEQFF. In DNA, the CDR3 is TGTGCCAGCAGCCACAGGGGAACGAATGAGCAGTTCTTC.

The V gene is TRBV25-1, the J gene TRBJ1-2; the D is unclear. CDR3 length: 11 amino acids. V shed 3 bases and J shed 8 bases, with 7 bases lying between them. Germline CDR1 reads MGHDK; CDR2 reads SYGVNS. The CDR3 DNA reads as TGTGCCAGCAGTGATGGGTGGGGCTACACCTTC. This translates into CASSDGWGYTF.

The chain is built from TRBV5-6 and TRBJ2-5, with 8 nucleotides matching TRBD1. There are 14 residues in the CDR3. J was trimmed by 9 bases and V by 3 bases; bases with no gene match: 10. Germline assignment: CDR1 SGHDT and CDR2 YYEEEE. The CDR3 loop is CASSSPGQEGSQYF. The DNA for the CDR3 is TGTGCCAGCAGCTCGCCGGGACAGGAGGGCTCCCAGTACTTC.

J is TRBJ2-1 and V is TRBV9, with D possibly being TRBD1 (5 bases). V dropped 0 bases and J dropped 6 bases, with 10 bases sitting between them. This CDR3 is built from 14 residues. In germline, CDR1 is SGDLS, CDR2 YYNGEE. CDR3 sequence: CASSVGGRANEQFF. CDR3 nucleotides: TGTGCCAGCAGCGTAGGGGGCAGGGCCAATGAGCAGTTCTTC.

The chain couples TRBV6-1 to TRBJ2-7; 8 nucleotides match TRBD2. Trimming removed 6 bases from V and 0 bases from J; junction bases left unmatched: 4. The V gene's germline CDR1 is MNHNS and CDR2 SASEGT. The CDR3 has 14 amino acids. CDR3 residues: CASRQSGSSYEQYF. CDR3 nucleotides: TGTGCCAGCAGACAAAGCGGGAGCTCCTACGAGCAGTACTTC.

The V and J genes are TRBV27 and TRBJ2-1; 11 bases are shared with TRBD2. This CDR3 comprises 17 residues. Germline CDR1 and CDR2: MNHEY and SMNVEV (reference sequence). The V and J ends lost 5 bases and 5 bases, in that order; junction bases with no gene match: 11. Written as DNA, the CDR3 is TGTGCCAGCAGTCCCCCAAGACTAGCGGGAAGACACAATGAGCAGTTCTTC. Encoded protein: CASSPPRLAGRHNEQFF.

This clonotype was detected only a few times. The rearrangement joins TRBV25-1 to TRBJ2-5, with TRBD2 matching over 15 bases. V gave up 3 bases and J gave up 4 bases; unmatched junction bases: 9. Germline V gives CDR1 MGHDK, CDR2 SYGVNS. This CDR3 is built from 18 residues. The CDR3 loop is CASSDPGLAGGPGETQYF. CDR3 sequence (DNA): TGTGCCAGCAGTGACCCCGGACTAGCGGGAGGGCCGGGAGAGACCCAGTACTTC.

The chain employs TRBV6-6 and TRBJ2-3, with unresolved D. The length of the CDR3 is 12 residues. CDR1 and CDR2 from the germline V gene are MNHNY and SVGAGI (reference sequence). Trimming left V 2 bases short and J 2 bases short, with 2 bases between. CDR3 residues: CASSYTTDTQYF. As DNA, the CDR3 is TGTGCCAGCAGTTACACCACAGATACGCAGTATTTT.

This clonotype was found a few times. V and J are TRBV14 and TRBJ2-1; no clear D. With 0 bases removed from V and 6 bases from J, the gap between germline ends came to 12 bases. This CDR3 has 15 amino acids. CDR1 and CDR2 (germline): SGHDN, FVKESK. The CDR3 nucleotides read TGTGCCAGCAGCCAAGAGAACTACCCAACCAATGAGCAGTTCTTC. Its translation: CASSQENYPTNEQFF.

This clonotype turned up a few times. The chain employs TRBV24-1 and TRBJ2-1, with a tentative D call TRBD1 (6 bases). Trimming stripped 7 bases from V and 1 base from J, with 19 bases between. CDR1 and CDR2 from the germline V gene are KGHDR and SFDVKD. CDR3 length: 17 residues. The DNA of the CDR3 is TGTGCCACCAGCCCATATGAGGGCAGGGGTTCCTACAATGAGCAGTTCTTC. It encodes CATSPYEGRGSYNEQFF.

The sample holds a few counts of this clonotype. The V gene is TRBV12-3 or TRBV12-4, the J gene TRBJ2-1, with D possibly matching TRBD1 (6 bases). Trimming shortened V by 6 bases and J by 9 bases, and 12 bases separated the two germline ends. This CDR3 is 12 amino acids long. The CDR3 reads CASRETGPEQFF. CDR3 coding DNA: TGTGCCAGCAGGGAAACAGGGCCTGAGCAGTTCTTC.